This record looks at one T cell receptor (beta chain) sequence and its context. The antigen is undetermined. Carried by the TCR beta cDNA libraries were unique molecular identifiers. TCRdb recomputed calls from the PCR reads with MiXCR, one row per CDR3 protein. The data show 700,000 to 900,000 distinct CDR3 sequences, about half seen once. The data derive from a study of post-analysis software for immune sequencing data. Study-wide findings and caveats: Significantly decreased normalized Chao1 diversity was recorded for multiple sclerosis patients relative to controls.

Sequenced material: blood. The sequence was obtained from a girl aged 10 to 17 with multiple sclerosis.

The CDR3 is CSGGLGGKVLAKNIQYF. DNA of the CDR3: TGCAGTGGGGGACTTGGAGGCAAAGTACTAGCCAAAAACATTCAGTACTTC. The genes are TRBV20-1 and TRBJ2-4; maybe TRBD2 (6 bases). Germline V CDR1 and CDR2: DFQATT, SNEGSKA (reference sequence). Trimming took off 7 bases at V and 0 bases at J, with 22 bases between the two ends. This CDR3 is built from 17 residues.